A selection of T cell receptor beta chains follows, all from one sample in a study of blood T cell repertoires in COVID-19. Profiling relied on immunoSEQ multiplex PCR, and the TCRdb table lists in-frame clones only, not all of them. Of 300,000 to 350,000 clones in the sample, 89% are singletons; the top ten hold roughly 10%. Material: PBMCs or T cells enriched from blood (not recorded which). These receptors all come from a woman aged 25-40 years who had recovered from COVID-19. Each CDR3 is given with its conserved first and last residue. D genes are given only for firm matches. Clone size is given for some rows only: seen once, a few or many times, or a class if the clone is expanded.

. TRBJ2-5 . TRBV2 TGTGCCAGCGGTCGGTTACAAGAGACCCAGTACTTC CASGRLQETQYF
. TRBJ1-3 once TRBV19 TGTGCCAGTAGTGAGGGTTCTGGAAACATCATATATTTT CASSEGSGNIIYF
. TRBJ1-5 . TRBV28 TGTGCCAGCAGTTACTTTGGGGTGGGGCAGCATCAGAATCAGCCCCAGCATTTT CASSYFGVGQHQNQPQHF
. TRBJ2-6 . TRBV9 TGTGCCAGCAGCGGGGTGGACAGTACTGCTGGGGCCAACGTCCTGACTTTC CASSGVDSTAGANVLTF
TRBD1 TRBJ1-2 . TRBV7-2 TGTGCCAGCAGCATAGACAGGGGAGGCGGCGGCTACACCTTC CASSIDRGGGGYTF
TRBD2 TRBJ2-3 . TRBV20-1 TGCAGTGCTAGTGCCGTGACTAGCGGGCCAGATACGCAGTATTTT CSASAVTSGPDTQYF
. TRBJ2-7 once TRBV5-1 TGCGCCAGCAGCCTACAGGTGTTGTCCGCGGAGCTCCCTAGTGAGCAGTACTTC CASSLQVLSAELPSEQYF
. TRBJ1-1 . TRBV7-9 TGTGCCAGCAGCGGGCAGGGTTACACTGAAGCTTTCTTT CASSGQGYTEAFF
. TRBJ1-6 . TRBV27 TGTGCCAGCAGTTTTGGCGTGAGAGAATCCTCGGGTTCACCCCTCCACTTT CASSFGVRESSGSPLHF
. TRBJ2-1 once TRBV27 TGTGCCAGCGCGGGTAGGCTCACCTACAATGAGCAGTTCTTC CASAGRLTYNEQFF
. TRBJ1-3 . TRBV12-3/TRBV12-4 TGTGCCAGCAGTGGCTTCTCTGGAAACACCATATATTTT CASSGFSGNTIYF
TRBD1 TRBJ1-5 . TRBV10-3 TGTGCCATCAGTTCAGGGGGAGTCAATCAGCCCCAGCATTTT CAISSGGVNQPQHF
TRBD1 TRBJ1-1 . TRBV29-1 TGCAGCGTAGACCATCAGGGGGCGCAGGCTGAAGCTTTCTTT CSVDHQGAQAEAFF
. TRBJ2-1 . TRBV11-3 TGTGCCAGCAGTCAACCGCTTGACAGGCAGGATGAGCAGTTCTTC CASSQPLDRQDEQFF
. TRBJ1-1 . TRBV28 TGTGCCAGCAGTTTGGATACAGGACCGAACACTGAAGCTTTCTTT CASSLDTGPNTEAFF
. TRBJ1-5 . TRBV6-1 TGTGCCAGCAGTGACCCACCCAGAGGAATTGGGAATCAGCCCCAGCATTTT CASSDPPRGIGNQPQHF
TRBD2 TRBJ2-1 . TRBV9 TGTGCCAGCAGCGGCCCTACGGCTAGCGGGTCGGACAATGAGCAGTTCTTC CASSGPTASGSDNEQFF
. TRBJ1-6 . TRBV11-2 TGTGCCAGCAGCCCAGATTCTTTCGGAGGTTCACCCCTCCACTTT CASSPDSFGGSPLHF
. TRBJ2-5 . TRBV25-1 TGTGCCACCAACTTTGGGGGGTTACAAGAGACCCAGTACTTC CATNFGGLQETQYF
TRBD2 TRBJ2-5 . TRBV7-2 TGTGCCAGCAGCCTACGGACTAGCGGGAGTAATCAAGAGACCCAGTACTTC CASSLRTSGSNQETQYF
TRBD1 TRBJ2-7 . TRBV28 TGTGCCAGCAGATATACCGGGACAGGGGACTCCTACGAGCAGTACTTC CASRYTGTGDSYEQYF
. TRBJ1-1 . TRBV27 TGTGCCAGCAGTTTAGGCGGGGGCGCGGAAGCTTTCTTT CASSLGGGAEAFF
TRBD1 TRBJ1-5 . TRBV7-9 TGTGCCAGCGGCACAGGGGGGAACCAGCCCCAGCATTTT CASGTGGNQPQHF
TRBD2 TRBJ2-1 . TRBV20-1 TGCAGTGCTAGTCTTACGGGAGGGCACAATGAGCAGTTCTTC CSASLTGGHNEQFF
. TRBJ2-7 . TRBV12-3/TRBV12-4 TGTGCCAGCACCGATAGATCATCCTACGAGCAGTACTTC CASTDRSSYEQYF
TRBD2 TRBJ2-7 . TRBV6-4 TGTGCCAGCAGCCCACCTGATAGCGGGCCCTCCTACGAGCAGTACTTC CASSPPDSGPSYEQYF
TRBD1 TRBJ1-2 . TRBV29-1 TGCAGCGTGCTACAGGGGAGCTATGGCTACACCTTC CSVLQGSYGYTF
. TRBJ2-1 few TRBV5-1 TGCGCCAGCACCTCGGGTATCAGGGATGAGCAGTTCTTC CASTSGIRDEQFF